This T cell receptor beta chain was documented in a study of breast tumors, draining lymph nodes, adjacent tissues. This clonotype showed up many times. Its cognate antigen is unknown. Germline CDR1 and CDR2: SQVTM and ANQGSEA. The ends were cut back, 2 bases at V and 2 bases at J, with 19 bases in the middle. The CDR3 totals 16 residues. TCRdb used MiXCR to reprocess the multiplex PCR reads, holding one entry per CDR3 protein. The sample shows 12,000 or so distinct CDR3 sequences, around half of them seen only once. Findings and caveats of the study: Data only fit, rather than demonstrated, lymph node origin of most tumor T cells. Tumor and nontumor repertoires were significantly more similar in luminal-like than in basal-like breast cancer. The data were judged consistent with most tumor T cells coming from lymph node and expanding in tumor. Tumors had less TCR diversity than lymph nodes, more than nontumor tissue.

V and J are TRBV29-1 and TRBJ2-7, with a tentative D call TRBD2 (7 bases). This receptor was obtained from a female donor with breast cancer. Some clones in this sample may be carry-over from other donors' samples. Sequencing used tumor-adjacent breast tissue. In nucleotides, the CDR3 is TGCAGCGTTGAAAAAGAGGGGGGGAAAGGAACCTACGAGCAGTACTTC. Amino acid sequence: CSVEKEGGKGTYEQYF.